This passage covers 25 T cell receptor beta chains from one sample sequenced in a study of identical twins. TCRdb analysed the 5' RACE reads with MiXCR anew, one entry per CDR3 protein. The sample includes a few hundred thousand distinct CDR3 sequences, approximately 14% of them seen just once. These data were likewise used in another study, on yellow fever vaccine responses in identical twins.

Sequencing input: CD4+ T cells sorted from blood. These receptors were taken from a young woman in good health.

This clonotype showed up just a few times. The rearrangement links TRBV28 to TRBJ1-1; D remains unclear. Trimming stripped 4 bases from V and 8 bases from J, with 8 bases between. There are 11 residues in the CDR3. Germline CDR1 MDHEN, CDR2 SYDVKM. The CDR3 sequence is CASSSNFEAFF. The CDR3 DNA is TGTGCCAGCAGTTCGAATTTCGAAGCTTTCTTT.

The genes are TRBV4-1 and TRBJ2-3; D perhaps matches TRBD2 (6 bases). The length of the CDR3 is 17 residues. From germline, CDR1 is MGHRA and CDR2 YSYEKL. V was shortened by 0 bases and J by 1 base, with 14 bases between the two germline ends. Here the CDR3 DNA reads TGCGCCAGCAGCCAAGACGTGGCGGGGTGGGGCACAGATACGCAGTATTTT. This codes for CASSQDVAGWGTDTQYF.

This clonotype was detected ten times or more. The chain combines TRBV5-1 with TRBJ2-2; 8 bases match TRBD2. The V and J ends lost 4 bases and 4 bases, in that order; junction bases with no gene match: 6. The germline V gene has CDR1 SGHRS and CDR2 YFSETQ. CDR3 length equals 15 residues. The chain's CDR3 is CASSHPTSATGELFF. The CDR3 coding sequence is TGCGCCAGCAGCCATCCGACTAGCGCCACCGGGGAGCTGTTTTTT. The full variable domain, its missing parts supplied by reference TRBV5-1 and TRBJ2-2, is KAGVTQTPRYLIKTRGQQVTLSCSPISGHRSVSWYQQTPGQGLQFLFEYFSETQRNKGNFPGRFSGRQFSNSRSEMNVSTLELGDSALYLCASSHPTSATGELFFGEGSRLTVL.

This chain connects TRBV20-1 to TRBJ1-2, with 10 bases matching TRBD1. CDR1 is DFQATT, CDR2 SNEGSKA, per germline (reference sequence). This CDR3 has 15 residues. Trimming at V came to 6 bases and at J to 3 bases, leaving 10 bases not matched to a gene. This CDR3 reads CSAPGPGQGYYGYTF. The CDR3 DNA follows: TGCAGTGCCCCTGGCCCGGGACAGGGGTACTATGGCTACACCTTC.

This clonotype was seen only a few times. The chain joins TRBV3-1 to TRBJ2-1, with no clear D. Germline CDR1 reads LGHDT; CDR2 reads YNNKEL (reference sequence). This CDR3 spans 15 amino acids. The V end lost 1 base, the J end lost 5 bases, and 12 bases lay between the germline ends. The CDR3 here is CASSQAPNTNNEQFF. In DNA form, the CDR3 reads TGTGCCAGCAGCCAAGCCCCTAACACCAACAATGAGCAGTTCTTC.

The chain couples TRBV12-3 or TRBV12-4 to TRBJ2-1, with 8 positions matching TRBD2. The CDR3 loop spans 15 amino acids. Trimming took 7 bases from V and 4 from J; bases not matched to a gene: 9. CDR3 bases: TGTGCCAGCACCCAGAGTAGCGGGGTATACAATGAGCAGTTCTTC. Amino acids: CASTQSSGVYNEQFF.

The chain employs TRBV3-1 and TRBJ2-3, with 8 bases matching TRBD2. Trimming at V came to 8 bases and at J to 0 bases, leaving 19 bases not matched to a gene. The CDR3 spans 19 residues. From germline, CDR1 is LGHDT and CDR2 YNNKEL (reference sequence). Here the CDR3 reads CASAGGGLAEKPSTDTQYF. In DNA form, the CDR3 reads TGTGCCAGCGCGGGAGGTGGGCTAGCGGAAAAACCTAGCACAGATACGCAGTATTTT.

The chain joins TRBV5-5 to TRBJ1-5; TRBD1 agrees at 8 bases. Germline V lookup: CDR1 SGHKS, CDR2 YYEKEE (reference sequence). V lost 4 bases, J lost 6 bases, and 3 bases stayed unmatched. The CDR3 extends over 13 amino acids. The CDR3 nucleotides are TGTGCCAGCAGCCGGACAGGGCTTCAGCCCCAGCATTTT. Its protein product is CASSRTGLQPQHF.

The J gene is TRBJ2-1, the V gene TRBV6-5, with 13 bases fitting TRBD2. CDR3 size: 17 residues. Germline V lookup: CDR1 MNHEY, CDR2 SVGAGI. The ends lost 4 bases at V and 4 bases at J; junction bases unmatched: 7. The CDR3 bases are TGTGCCAGCAGTTCGGGACTAGCGGGGTCTAGGTACAATGAGCAGTTCTTC. It encodes CASSSGLAGSRYNEQFF.

This chain uses TRBV12-3 or TRBV12-4 with TRBJ2-3; 12 nucleotides line up with TRBD1. This CDR3 region has 14 residues. V lost 5 bases and J lost 6; bases outside the gene matches: 3. DNA for the CDR3: TGTGCCAGCAGTCCCGGGACAGGGGGCGATACGCAGTATTTT. This translates into CASSPGTGGDTQYF.

This chain connects TRBV29-1 to TRBJ2-7, with TRBD1 matching over 10 bases. This CDR3 comprises 13 residues. Losses at the gene ends were 7 bases for V and 5 bases for J; bases not matched to a gene: 8. CDR1 and CDR2 from the germline V gene are SQVTM and ANQGSEA. The CDR3, as DNA: TGCAGCGCCCGGGACAGGGGTATCAACGAGCAGTACTTC. It specifies CSARDRGINEQYF.

A few counts support this clonotype. The chain combines TRBV24-1 with TRBJ2-4; D may match TRBD1 or TRBD2 (6 bases each). The CDR3 consists of 15 residues. The V and J ends lost 5 bases and 2 bases respectively, with 12 bases between them. CDR1 and CDR2 from the germline V gene are KGHDR and SFDVKD. In DNA form, the CDR3 reads TGTGCCACCAGTGGCAGGGGAGGCACCAAAAACATTCAGTACTTC. It codes for CATSGRGGTKNIQYF.

The rearrangement uses TRBV19 and TRBJ2-1; 8 bases are a match to TRBD1. The J segment lost 8 bases and the V segment lost 6 bases, leaving 9 bases of the junction unmatched. This CDR3 has 14 amino acids. The germline V gene encodes CDR1 LNHDA and CDR2 SQIVND (reference sequence). The CDR3 DNA sequence: TGTGCCAGTAGAAGGACAGGGATTTGGGATGAGCAGTTCTTC. Translating gives CASRRTGIWDEQFF.

The chain is built from TRBV20-1 and TRBJ1-5, with D possibly being TRBD1 (5 bases). The germline V and J ends were trimmed by 1 base and 7 bases, with 14 bases remaining between them. Germline V gives CDR1 DFQATT, CDR2 SNEGSKA (reference sequence). The CDR3 consists of 14 residues. The CDR3 nucleotides read TGCAGTGCTAGAGCACGGGTTAGGGACCAGCCCCAGCATTTT. This translates into CSARARVRDQPQHF.

This rearrangement joins TRBV12-3 or TRBV12-4 to TRBJ1-1, with 9 bases that match TRBD1. The CDR3 totals 14 residues. The trim removed 7 bases at V and 6 bases at J, leaving 9 bases unmatched. The CDR3 coding sequence is TGTGCCAGCAAAACCGGGACAGGGTTCGCTGAAGCTTTCTTT. Translating gives CASKTGTGFAEAFF.

This clonotype was seen more than once but under ten times. The chain combines TRBV28 with TRBJ1-2; 8 nucleotides align to TRBD1. CDR1 is MDHEN and CDR2 is SYDVKM in the germline V gene. The CDR3 consists of 15 residues. V was pared by 3 bases and J by 4 bases, with 7 bases of the junction left unmatched. The CDR3 protein is CASSFSGGYVYGYTF. The CDR3 DNA follows: TGTGCCAGCAGTTTTTCAGGGGGCTACGTCTATGGCTACACCTTC.

The V gene is TRBV11-1, the J gene TRBJ2-7; D is uncertain. The germline CDR1 and CDR2 sequences are SGHAT and FQDESV (reference sequence). The CDR3 spans 12 residues. V lost 5 bases to trimming and J lost 3 bases, with 8 bases between them. CDR3 coding DNA: TGTGCCAGCAGCCTAAGGGTCTACGAGCAGTACGTC. Protein sequence: CASSLRVYEQYV.

This clonotype is a singleton in its sample. The genes are TRBV28 and TRBJ2-5; no definite D call. Trimming removed 7 bases from V and 7 bases from J, with 16 bases in between. The CDR3 sequence is 13 residues long. From germline, CDR1 is MDHEN and CDR2 SYDVKM. The CDR3 coding sequence is TGTGCCAGCACCACGGACGGAGATAGGACCCAGTACTTC. This gives the protein CASTTDGDRTQYF.

This clonotype was recorded at least ten times. Here the CDR3 DNA reads TGTGCCAGCAGCCAAGGCCGACTAGCAGGTACCTCCTACGAGCAGTACTTC. As protein: CASSQGRLAGTSYEQYF. The chain uses TRBV3-1 and TRBJ2-7; 7 bases line up with TRBD2. CDR1 and CDR2 from the germline V gene are LGHDT and YNNKEL (reference sequence). V dropped 1 base and J dropped 0; count of bases not matched to a gene: 9. The length of the CDR3 is 17 residues.

The table lists this clonotype with many counts. This chain uses TRBV10-3 with TRBJ2-5; D unresolved. The CDR3 extends over 12 amino acids. Trimming cost V 4 bases and J 7 bases, with 10 bases left between them. Germline lookup yields CDR1 ENHRY and CDR2 SYGVKD. CDR3 sequence reads: CAISAGSGTQYF. As DNA, the CDR3 is TGTGCCATCAGTGCCGGGTCGGGGACCCAGTACTTC.

This rearrangement joins TRBV2 to TRBJ2-6, with 7 bases lining up with TRBD1. The CDR3 runs 20 residues. The germline V gene encodes CDR1 SNHLY and CDR2 FYNNEI. The junction had 17 bases not matched to a gene; V was cut back by 6 bases and J by 0 bases. The CDR3 reads CASRRTPVGQVPSGANVLTF. In DNA form, the CDR3 reads TGTGCCAGCAGGAGGACCCCCGTAGGACAGGTCCCCTCTGGGGCCAACGTCCTGACTTTC.

The rearrangement uses TRBV7-8 and TRBJ2-2; 11 nucleotides line up with TRBD1. The J segment lost 6 bases and the V segment lost 8 bases, leaving 5 bases of the junction unmatched. Germline V gene sequence: CDR1 SGHVS, CDR2 FQNEAQ. CDR3 length equals 14 residues. CDR3 DNA: TGTGCCAGCGGACAGGGGGCAGGGGCCGGGGAGCTGTTTTTT. Protein product: CASGQGAGAGELFF.

Comment on this clonotype: Because the CDR3 is missing its conserved closing phenylalanine or tryptophan, this is likely a read error. V is TRBV29-1 and J is TRBJ2-2; 7 bases are shared with TRBD1. The CDR3 sequence is 13 residues long. The V and J ends lost 6 bases and 5 bases, in that order; junction bases with no gene match: 6. Germline lookup yields CDR1 SQVTM and CDR2 ANQGSEA. CDR3 nucleotide sequence: TGCAGCGTAGGACAGGCGATAACCGGGGAGCTGTTTTCT. It specifies CSVGQAITGELFS.

This clonotype appeared a few times. This chain joins TRBV29-1 and TRBJ1-2; D might be TRBD1 (5 bases). Trimming left V 7 bases short and J 2 bases short, with 8 bases between. The germline CDR1 and CDR2 sequences are SQVTM and ANQGSEA. The CDR3 has 11 residues. CDR3 residues: CSAQENYGYTF. DNA of the CDR3: TGCAGCGCACAGGAAAACTATGGCTACACCTTC.

This clonotype has a single count. One end of the junction is discordant with germline, which a read error may explain. The genes are TRBV7-2 and TRBJ1-1; D uncertain. There are 13 residues in the CDR3. CDR1 SGHTA and CDR2 FQGNSA come from the germline V gene. The CDR3 is CASSPPFRAEAFF. The CDR3 DNA sequence: TGTGCCAGCAGCCCACCCTTCCGAGCTGAAGCTTTTTTT.